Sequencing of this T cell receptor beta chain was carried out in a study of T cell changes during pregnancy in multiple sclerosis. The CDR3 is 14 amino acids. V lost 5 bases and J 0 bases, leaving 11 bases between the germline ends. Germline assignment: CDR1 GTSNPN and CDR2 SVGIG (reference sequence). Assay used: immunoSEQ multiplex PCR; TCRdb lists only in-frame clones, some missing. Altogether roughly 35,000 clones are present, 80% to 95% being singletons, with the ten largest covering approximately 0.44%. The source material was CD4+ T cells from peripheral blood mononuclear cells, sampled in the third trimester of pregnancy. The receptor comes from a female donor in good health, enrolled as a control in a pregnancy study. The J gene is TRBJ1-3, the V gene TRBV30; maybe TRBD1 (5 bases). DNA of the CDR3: TGTGCCTGGGGGCGGGGGGGCTCTGGAAACACCATATATTTT. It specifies CAWGRGGSGNTIYF. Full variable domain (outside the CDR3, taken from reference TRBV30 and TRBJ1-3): SQTIHQWPATLVQPVGSPLSLECTVEGTSNPNLYWYRQAAGRGLQLLFYSVGIGQISSEVPQNLSASRPQDRQFILSSKKLLLSDSGFYLCAWGRGGSGNTIYFGEGSWLTVV.